The 22 T cell receptor beta chains below come from one sample, sequenced in a study of T cell repertoires in cytomegalovirus infection. Using its own MiXCR run on the reads, TCRdb lists one record per CDR3 protein. The sample lists a few hundred thousand distinct CDR3 sequences, around 27% occurring once. Specimen: PBMCs. These receptors came from a human donor in good health (CMV status not recorded). Some clones in this sample may be carry-over from other donors' samples.

The rearrangement uses TRBV5-1 and TRBJ2-3; the match to TRBD2 covers 7 bases. This CDR3 is 16 amino acids long. With 1 base clipped from V and 2 bases from J, the junction kept 7 bases outside the gene matches. Per germline, CDR1 SGHRS and CDR2 YFSETQ. The CDR3 region has the DNA TGCGCCAGCAGCTTGCCTAGCGGATCATACACAGATACGCAGTATTTT. Encoded protein: CASSLPSGSYTDTQYF.

The chain uses TRBV12-3 or TRBV12-4 and TRBJ2-1; a possible D gene is TRBD1 (5 bases). CDR3 length: 12 amino acids. The V end was cut by 6 bases, the J end by 14 bases, with 17 bases between. CDR3 in amino acids: CASRGLLSREFF. The CDR3 nucleotides are TGTGCCAGCAGGGGTTTATTGAGCAGGGAGTTCTTC.

DNA for the CDR3: TGTGCCACCGCTTATCGGACGGGTCTAGCAGGAAATACGCAGTATTTT. This translates into CATAYRTGLAGNTQYF. The V gene is TRBV15, the J gene TRBJ2-3, with D perhaps matching TRBD2 (5 bases). Germline assignment: CDR1 LNHNV and CDR2 YYDKDF (reference sequence). CDR3 length: 16 residues. The V end was cut by 8 bases, the J end by 7 bases, with 25 bases between.

This clonotype was observed once. This rearrangement joins TRBV6-2 or TRBV6-3 to TRBJ2-3; D gene unclear. The germline V and J ends were trimmed by 1 base and 4 bases, with 9 bases remaining between them. CDR1 is MNHEY, CDR2 SVGEGT, per germline. This CDR3 comprises 14 residues. The CDR3 sequence is CASSYFRSADTQYF. In DNA, the CDR3 is TGTGCCAGCAGTTACTTCCGGAGTGCAGATACGCAGTATTTT.

This rearrangement joins TRBV19 to TRBJ1-5, with 7 bases aligning to TRBD1. Germline V gene lookup returns CDR1 LNHDA and CDR2 SQIVND (reference sequence). The CDR3 length is 16 residues. Trimming took 2 bases from V and 8 from J; bases not matched to a gene: 12. The CDR3 nucleotides are TGTGCCAGTAGTATAATGAGGGGGCGCATGTATGAGCCCCAGCATTTT. Encoded protein: CASSIMRGRMYEPQHF.

The V call is TRBV2, the J call TRBJ2-5; the D gene is possibly TRBD2 (5 bases). The CDR3 is made up of 13 amino acids. Germline CDR1 reads SNHLY; CDR2 reads FYNNEI. Trimming left V 6 bases short and J 5 bases short, with 13 bases between. The DNA for the CDR3 is TGTGCCAGCAGGACTGACTATCACGAGACCCAGTACTTC. It is translated as CASRTDYHETQYF.

J is TRBJ2-2 and V is TRBV7-9; D may be TRBD2 (5 bases). V was shortened by 2 bases and J by 6 bases, with 13 bases between the two germline ends. This CDR3 is 15 amino acids long. Germline CDR1 and CDR2: SEHNR and FQNEAQ (reference sequence). The CDR3: CASSLSTPGAGELFF. CDR3 coding DNA: TGTGCCAGCAGCTTATCGACTCCCGGGGCCGGGGAGCTGTTTTTT.

This clonotype has ten or more counts. DNA of the CDR3: TGTGCCAGCAGAAGTGGCTACGAGCAGTACTTC. Translation gives CASRSGYEQYF. The rearrangement joins TRBV12-3 or TRBV12-4 to TRBJ2-7; D is undetermined. The CDR3 sequence is 11 residues long. With 6 bases removed from V and 3 bases from J, the gap between germline ends came to 6 bases.

The gene calls are TRBV29-1 and TRBJ2-3; D is perhaps TRBD2 (5 bases). This CDR3 spans 13 amino acids. The V gene lost 8 bases and the J gene lost 0 bases, with 12 bases spanning the gap. The germline CDR1 and CDR2 sequences are SQVTM and ANQGSEA. The CDR3 region is CSLTGGSTDTQYF. CDR3 DNA sequence: TGCAGCCTCACGGGCGGGAGCACAGATACGCAGTATTTT.

This clonotype was counted at least ten times. This rearrangement joins TRBV7-2 to TRBJ2-1; TRBD2 matches at 12 bases. J lost 7 bases, V lost 2 bases, and 6 bases had no gene match. The CDR3 spans 16 residues. Germline CDR1 is SGHTA and CDR2 is FQGNSA. Here the CDR3 reads CASSLMGLAGANEQFF. The CDR3 nucleotides are TGTGCCAGCAGCTTAATGGGACTAGCGGGTGCAAATGAGCAGTTCTTC.

This chain links TRBV20-1 with TRBJ2-3; D gene ambiguous. Germline V gives CDR1 DFQATT, CDR2 SNEGSKA (reference sequence). The CDR3 consists of 13 residues. Trimming removed 4 bases from V and 2 bases from J, with 10 bases in between. In nucleotides, the CDR3 is TGCAGTGCTACTTGGATAAACACAGATACGCAGTATTTT. Its protein is CSATWINTDTQYF.

This chain links TRBV12-3 or TRBV12-4 with TRBJ2-3; 11 bases match TRBD2. CDR3 length: 16 residues. Trimming at V came to 1 base and at J to 6 bases, leaving 6 bases not matched to a gene. The CDR3: CASSLELAGVRDTQYF. CDR3 in DNA: TGTGCCAGCAGTTTAGAACTAGCGGGAGTGAGGGATACGCAGTATTTT.

This clonotype was observed a handful of times. The chain joins TRBV24-1 to TRBJ2-3; the match to TRBD2 covers 14 bases. V was clipped by 9 bases and J by 7 bases; unmatched bases: 2. Per germline, CDR1 KGHDR and CDR2 SFDVKD. The CDR3 sequence is 13 residues long. The CDR3 region has the DNA TGTGCCACCGGGACTAGCGGGAGACATACGCAGTATTTT. It yields the protein CATGTSGRHTQYF.

This clonotype was seen a few times. The chain couples TRBV11-2 to TRBJ1-1; possible D gene TRBD1, 6 bases. V dropped 6 bases and J dropped 1 base, with 12 bases sitting between them. The CDR3 is 14 amino acids. From germline, CDR1 is SGHAT and CDR2 FQNNGV. CDR3 coding DNA: TGTGCCAGCAGAAAGCCGGGACAGAACACTGAAGCTTTCTTT. It codes for CASRKPGQNTEAFF.

V and J are TRBV4-3 and TRBJ2-1, with 16 bases aligning to TRBD2. In germline, CDR1 is LGHNA, CDR2 YSLEER. V gave up 0 bases and J gave up 7 bases; unmatched junction bases: 18. This CDR3 has 22 residues. The CDR3 nucleotides are TGCGCCAGCAGCCAAGATCTCCTCCCGGGACTAGCGGGAGGGCCCTTTGAGAATGAGCAGTTCTTC. It encodes CASSQDLLPGLAGGPFENEQFF.

In this sample, this clonotype turned up many times. V and J are TRBV7-2 and TRBJ1-5, with unresolved D. Germline V gives CDR1 SGHTA, CDR2 FQGNSA. V lost 2 bases and J 2 bases, leaving 10 bases between the germline ends. This CDR3 contains 15 residues. The CDR3 nucleotides read TGTGCCAGCAGCTTAATCTGGGAGGGCAATCAGCCCCAGCATTTT. It yields the protein CASSLIWEGNQPQHF.

This clonotype turned up a few times. The chain couples TRBV7-2 to TRBJ2-7, with D perhaps TRBD1 or TRBD2 (6 bases each). Germline loops: CDR1 SGHTA, CDR2 FQGNSA. Trimming shortened V by 1 base and J by 7 bases, and 11 bases separated the two germline ends. CDR3 size: 13 residues. The CDR3 DNA reads as TGTGCCAGCAGCTTAGGCCGGGGGCAAGAGCAGTACGTC. Amino acid sequence: CASSLGRGQEQYV.

The chain couples TRBV9 to TRBJ1-6, with 8 bases that match TRBD1. Trimming cost V 0 bases and J 8 bases; bases outside gene matches: 4. The length of the CDR3 is 15 residues. Germline lookup yields CDR1 SGDLS and CDR2 YYNGEE. DNA for the CDR3: TGTGCCAGCAGCGTAGGGCCAGGGGGCGATTCACCCCTCCACTTT. It codes for CASSVGPGGDSPLHF.

This clonotype was counted many times. The chain recombines TRBV4-2 with TRBJ2-7; D perhaps matches TRBD2 (6 bases). This CDR3 comprises 15 residues. In germline, CDR1 is LGHNA, CDR2 YNFKEQ. V was trimmed by 0 bases and J by 5 bases, leaving 14 bases between them. The CDR3 here is CASSQDPTSSHEQYF. For the CDR3, the DNA is TGTGCCAGCAGCCAAGACCCGACTAGTTCCCACGAGCAGTACTTC.

The chain is built from TRBV19 and TRBJ2-5; 7 bases are a match to TRBD2. The CDR3 is made up of 15 amino acids. J gave up 7 bases and V 3 bases, and 11 bases lay outside the gene matches. Germline V gene lookup returns CDR1 LNHDA and CDR2 SQIVND (reference sequence). CDR3 region: CASSIGLLGEGTQYF. CDR3 sequence (DNA): TGTGCCAGTAGTATTGGGCTCCTGGGGGAGGGGACCCAGTACTTC.

This chain joins TRBV2 and TRBJ2-3; 14 bases agree with TRBD2. The V gene end was trimmed by 1 base and the J gene end by 0 bases; junction bases not matched to a gene: 3. The germline gives CDR1 SNHLY, CDR2 FYNNEI. This CDR3 is 18 amino acids long. CDR3 sequence reads: CASSEGTSGRPSTDTQYF. CDR3 nucleotide sequence: TGTGCCAGCAGTGAAGGGACTAGCGGGAGGCCGAGCACAGATACGCAGTATTTT.

The chain employs TRBV30 and TRBJ2-7; TRBD1 might be the D (5 bases). The CDR3 loop spans 12 amino acids. Between the trimmed V and J ends, which lost 0 bases and 6 bases, there was a span of 9 bases. Germline V gene lookup returns CDR1 GTSNPN and CDR2 SVGIG (reference sequence). DNA of the CDR3: TGTGCCTGGAGTGTACAAGGGGCCGAGCAGTACTTC. Translating it yields CAWSVQGAEQYF.